This TCR beta chain appears in the sequencing data of a study of patients and donors after allogeneic stem cell transplantation. V lost 0 bases and J lost 1, with 16 bases in between. The CDR3 covers 17 residues. Germline-derived CDR1 and CDR2 are ENHRY and SYGVKD. TCRdb re-called the RT-PCR reads through MiXCR, storing one row per CDR3 protein. The data show hundreds of thousands of distinct CDR3 sequences, approximately 16% seen once. This clonotype was found a few times. The TCR originated in a human donor who was either an allogeneic HSCT recipient or a stem cell or donor lymphocyte infusion donor (not recorded which). It is not recorded whose cells these are; they may come from a transplant donor. The sequenced sample was blood, either unsorted or a sorted T cell fraction (not recorded which). The chain is built from TRBV10-3 and TRBJ2-7; TRBD1 might be the D (6 bases). The CDR3 is CAISESRDRQGSYEQYF. CDR3 DNA: TGTGCCATCAGTGAGTCCCGAGACAGGCAAGGTTCCTACGAGCAGTACTTC.